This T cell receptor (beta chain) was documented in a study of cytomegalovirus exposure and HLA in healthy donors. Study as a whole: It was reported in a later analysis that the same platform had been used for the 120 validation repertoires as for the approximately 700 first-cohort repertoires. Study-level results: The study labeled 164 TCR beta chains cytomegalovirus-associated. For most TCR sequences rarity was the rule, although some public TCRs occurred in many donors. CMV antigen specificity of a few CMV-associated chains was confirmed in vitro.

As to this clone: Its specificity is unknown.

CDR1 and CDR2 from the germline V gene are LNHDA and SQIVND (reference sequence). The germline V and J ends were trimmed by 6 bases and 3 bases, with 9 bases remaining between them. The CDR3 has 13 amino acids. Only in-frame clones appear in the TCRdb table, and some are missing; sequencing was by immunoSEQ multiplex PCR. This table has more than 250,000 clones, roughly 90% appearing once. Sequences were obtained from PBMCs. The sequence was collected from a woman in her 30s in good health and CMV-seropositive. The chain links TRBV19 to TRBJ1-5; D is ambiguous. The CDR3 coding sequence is TGTGCCAGTAGCCGGAACTACAATCAGCCCCAGCATTTT. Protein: CASSRNYNQPQHF.